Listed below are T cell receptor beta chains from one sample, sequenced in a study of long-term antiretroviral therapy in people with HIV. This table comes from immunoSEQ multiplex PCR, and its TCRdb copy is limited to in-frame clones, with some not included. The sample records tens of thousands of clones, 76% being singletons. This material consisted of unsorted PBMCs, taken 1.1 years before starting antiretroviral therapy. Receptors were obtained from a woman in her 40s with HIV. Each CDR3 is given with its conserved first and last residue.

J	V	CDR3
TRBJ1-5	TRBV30	CAWSAGTPGQPQHF
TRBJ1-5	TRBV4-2	CASSQSVGSWREVLSNQPQHF
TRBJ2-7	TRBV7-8	CASSLGASALYEQYF
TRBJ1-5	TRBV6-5	CASSPGSPRGQPQHF
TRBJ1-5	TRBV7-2	CASSPRLTANQPQHF
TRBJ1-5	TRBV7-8	CASSRGQGGNQPQHF
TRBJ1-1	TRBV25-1	CASSERGGVRTEAFF
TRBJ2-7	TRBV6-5	CASSKPGSYEQYF
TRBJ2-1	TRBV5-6	CASSLRPGYGGEQFF
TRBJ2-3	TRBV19	CASRDRGRGDTQYF